This TCR beta chain was recorded in a study of blood T cell repertoires in COVID-19. Whole-study context: Samples of COVID-19 (acute and convalescent) were obtained from the United States, Italy and Spain. Sample material is recorded as cDNA or gDNA derived from T cells, B-cell-depleted T cells, or PBMCs.

Participants' reported clinical history set cohort assignment. Cohort 3 recovered donors had two negative PCRs, clearance, or symptom resolution. CDR3 length equals 12 residues. Germline CDR1 MDHEN, CDR2 SYDVKM. The V end was cut by 3 bases, the J end by 5 bases, with 5 bases between. Using immunoSEQ multiplex PCR, the repertoire was profiled, and TCRdb retains in-frame clones only, with some absent. The table has approximately 440,000 clones, 75% to 90% seen once. Sequences were obtained from PBMCs or T cells enriched from blood (not recorded which). The rearrangement links TRBV28 to TRBJ1-5, with no clear D. The receptor was isolated from a woman under 30 who had recovered from COVID-19. The CDR3 bases are TGTGCCAGCAGTTTTTCCGATCAGCCCCAGCATTTT. It is translated as CASSFSDQPQHF.